The next 27 T cell receptor beta chains were all read from a single sample in a study of cytomegalovirus exposure and HLA in healthy donors. Primers for the PCR totalled 60 Vbeta and 13 Jbeta. The table came from immunoSEQ multiplex PCR; TCRdb's copy has only in-frame clones and leaves some out. This sample has roughly 120,000 clones; around 80% occur once, and the top ten carry approximately 0.22%. The material sequenced was PBMCs. All receptors derive from a man aged 50-60 years in good health and CMV-seronegative.

J is TRBJ1-2 and V is TRBV28; possibly TRBD1 for D (6 bases). Germline CDR1 and CDR2: MDHEN and SYDVKM. Trimming left V 5 bases short and J 0 bases short, with 10 bases between. This CDR3 region has 14 residues. The chain's CDR3 is CASSPDRTNYGYTF. DNA of the CDR3: TGTGCCAGCAGTCCAGACAGGACTAACTATGGCTACACCTTC.

CDR3 protein: CASSAAGGSGEQFF. CDR3 coding DNA: TGTGCCAGCAGTGCTGCGGGGGGGAGTGGTGAGCAGTTCTTC. The rearrangement uses TRBV25-1 and TRBJ2-1; 9 bases fit TRBD2. Germline assignment: CDR1 MGHDK and CDR2 SYGVNS. With V trimmed by 4 bases and J by 9 bases, 7 bases remained unmatched. This CDR3 is 14 amino acids long.

The chain links TRBV4-3 to TRBJ1-2, with unresolved D. Germline V gene lookup returns CDR1 LGHNA and CDR2 YSLEER. The ends were cut back, 3 bases at V and 7 bases at J, with 12 bases in the middle. The CDR3 is made up of 13 amino acids. CDR3 DNA: TGCGCCAGCAGCCACCCTTCGTGGGCTGGCTACACCTTC. Its protein is CASSHPSWAGYTF.

The sample holds a few counts of this clone. The chain employs TRBV19 and TRBJ2-5; TRBD2 matches at 12 bases. From germline, CDR1 is LNHDA and CDR2 SQIVND (reference sequence). V gave up 3 bases and J gave up 3 bases; unmatched junction bases: 5. The CDR3 is 16 residues long. The CDR3 region is CASSILGLAGEETQYF. The CDR3 bases are TGTGCCAGTAGTATCTTGGGACTAGCGGGCGAAGAGACCCAGTACTTC. Full variable domain (rest looked up from reference TRBV19 and TRBJ2-5): DGGITQSPKYLFRKEGQNVTLSCEQNLNHDAMYWYRQDPGQGLRLIYYSQIVNDFQKGDIAEGYSVSREKKESFPLTVTSAQKNPTAFYLCASSILGLAGEETQYFGPGTRLLVL.

The chain has TRBV28 and TRBJ2-7; the D gene is possibly TRBD1 (7 bases). Trimming stripped 9 bases from V and 6 bases from J, with 21 bases between. The CDR3 spans 14 residues. Germline-derived CDR1 and CDR2 are MDHEN and SYDVKM. The DNA of the CDR3 is TGTGCCAGTACACCTGCGGGACAGATAGGCGAGCAGTACTTC. This codes for CASTPAGQIGEQYF.

The V and J genes are TRBV29-1 and TRBJ1-1; D not certain. The V end lost 3 bases, the J end lost 1 base, and 12 bases lay between the germline ends. This CDR3 has 14 residues. Germline V gives CDR1 SQVTM, CDR2 ANQGSEA. The CDR3 protein is CSVERHLSNTEAFF. For the CDR3, the DNA is TGCAGCGTTGAGCGACACCTGTCGAACACTGAAGCTTTCTTT.

The rearrangement uses TRBV6-1 and TRBJ2-5; D is ambiguous. The CDR3 is 13 residues long. V lost 6 bases to trimming and J lost 3 bases, with 11 bases between them. Germline CDR1 reads MNHNS; CDR2 reads SASEGT. CDR3 protein: CASSVGPKETQYF. The CDR3 bases are TGTGCCAGCAGCGTGGGCCCCAAAGAGACCCAGTACTTC.

This clone was recorded only once. The chain has TRBV12-5 and TRBJ1-1, with D perhaps matching TRBD1 (6 bases). The CDR3 contains 16 residues. Germline values: CDR1 LGHNT, CDR2 FRNRAP. Trimming shortened V by 3 bases and J by 2 bases, and 16 bases separated the two germline ends. The CDR3 reads CASGFKSLTGNTEAFF. The CDR3 nucleotides read TGTGCTAGTGGTTTTAAGTCCCTGACAGGAAACACTGAAGCTTTCTTT.

The rearrangement uses TRBV28 and TRBJ2-7; tentative D call: TRBD1 (5 bases). The germline CDR1 and CDR2 sequences are MDHEN and SYDVKM. V lost 8 bases and J lost 7, with 21 bases in between. The CDR3 consists of 14 residues. The CDR3 is CASYPAWQGREQYF. The CDR3 DNA sequence: TGTGCCAGCTACCCAGCTTGGCAGGGTCGGGAGCAGTACTTC.

J is TRBJ1-1 and V is TRBV11-2; no reliable D call. This CDR3 region has 12 residues. Germline lookup yields CDR1 SGHAT and CDR2 FQNNGV. With 2 bases removed from V and 5 bases from J, the gap between germline ends came to 6 bases. CDR3 loop: CASSLTGTEAFF. CDR3 in DNA: TGTGCCAGCAGCTTAACCGGGACTGAAGCTTTCTTT.

This clone came up a few times. This chain connects TRBV11-3 to TRBJ2-1, with D possibly TRBD2 on 5 matching bases. Germline CDR1 SGHNT, CDR2 YENEEA. The CDR3 spans 14 residues. Trimming stripped 3 bases from V and 0 bases from J, with 6 bases between. The CDR3 is CASSFRDSYNEQFF. The CDR3 DNA sequence: TGTGCCAGCAGCTTCCGGGACTCCTACAATGAGCAGTTCTTC.

This chain uses TRBV29-1 with TRBJ2-1, with D possibly matching TRBD2 (5 bases). The CDR3 is 14 amino acids. V was cut by 3 bases and J by 0 bases, with 9 bases left in between. Germline V lookup: CDR1 SQVTM, CDR2 ANQGSEA. DNA of the CDR3: TGCAGCGTTGAGTCGGGGAGCTCCTACAATGAGCAGTTCTTC. Its protein is CSVESGSSYNEQFF.

This rearrangement joins TRBV6-5 to TRBJ1-5; tentative D call: TRBD1 (6 bases). Germline CDR1 is MNHEY and CDR2 is SVGAGI. The V gene lost 2 bases and the J gene lost 6 bases, with 8 bases spanning the gap. This CDR3 region has 13 residues. The chain's CDR3 is CASSYDRSQPQHF. DNA for the CDR3: TGTGCCAGCAGTTACGACAGGTCTCAGCCCCAGCATTTT.

The chain employs TRBV11-2 and TRBJ2-1; TRBD1 agrees at 10 bases. The junction had 6 bases not matched to a gene; V was cut back by 5 bases and J by 8 bases. This CDR3 has 14 residues. Germline V gene sequence: CDR1 SGHAT, CDR2 FQNNGV. The CDR3 is CASSKLTGGHEQFF. The DNA for the CDR3 is TGTGCCAGCAGCAAACTGACAGGGGGCCATGAGCAGTTCTTC.

The rearrangement links TRBV5-1 to TRBJ2-1; 8 nucleotides agree with TRBD2. The CDR3 sequence is 14 residues long. Germline lookup yields CDR1 SGHRS and CDR2 YFSETQ. Trimming at V came to 2 bases and at J to 8 bases, leaving 6 bases not matched to a gene. The CDR3, as DNA: TGCGCCAGCAGCTTTATGCACGGGGGGGATGAGCAGTTCTTC. Amino acid sequence: CASSFMHGGDEQFF.

The rearrangement links TRBV7-2 to TRBJ2-7, with 8 bases identical to TRBD1. V lost 5 bases to trimming and J lost 2 bases; unmatched junction nucleotides: 5. Germline assignment: CDR1 SGHTA and CDR2 FQGNSA. The CDR3 consists of 14 residues. The CDR3 DNA follows: TGTGCCAGCAGCGTCCAGGGGGCTGCCTACGAGCAGTACTTC. Translation: CASSVQGAAYEQYF.

The chain's CDR3 is CASSLGADRGYNEQFF. CDR3 coding DNA: TGTGCCAGCAGCTTGGGGGCGGACAGGGGATACAATGAGCAGTTCTTC. This chain uses TRBV5-4 with TRBJ2-1, with 9 bases that match TRBD1. The J segment lost 4 bases and the V segment lost 0 bases, leaving 5 bases of the junction unmatched. This CDR3 region has 16 residues. Per the germline V gene, CDR1 is SGHNT and CDR2 is YYREEE (reference sequence).

This chain joins TRBV5-4 and TRBJ1-2, with 7 bases fitting TRBD1. Germline values: CDR1 SGHNT, CDR2 YYREEE (reference sequence). With V trimmed by 2 bases and J by 6 bases, 1 base remained unmatched. The CDR3 contains 12 residues. CDR3 sequence: CASSFDRDGYTF. CDR3 coding DNA: TGTGCCAGCAGCTTCGACAGGGATGGCTACACCTTC.

Note on this clone: Since the CDR3 does not end with the conserved phenylalanine or tryptophan, this likely comes from a read error. This chain connects TRBV13 to TRBJ1-1; D not resolved. Trimming left V 5 bases short and J 6 bases short, with 19 bases between. Germline V gene data show CDR1 as PRHDT and CDR2 as FYEKMQ (reference sequence). This CDR3 comprises 15 residues. The CDR3 bases are TGTGCCAGCAGCCCGCGGACTGTTCCCGCCGCTGAAGCTTTCTCT. Amino acid sequence: CASSPRTVPAAEAFS.

The CDR3 loop is CASSPAPGRDETQYF. The CDR3 DNA is TGCGCCAGCAGCCCCGCTCCAGGGAGGGACGAGACCCAGTACTTC. V is TRBV5-1 and J is TRBJ2-5; 7 bases agree with TRBD2. Trimming cost V 4 bases and J 5 bases; bases outside gene matches: 11. The germline gives CDR1 SGHRS, CDR2 YFSETQ. The CDR3 contains 15 residues. The full variable domain, in which reference TRBV5-1 and TRBJ2-5 provide the parts outside the CDR3, is KAGVTQTPRYLIKTRGQQVTLSCSPISGHRSVSWYQQTPGQGLQFLFEYFSETQRNKGNFPGRFSGRQFSNSRSEMNVSTLELGDSALYLCASSPAPGRDETQYFGPGTRLLVL.

This clone was counted between two and nine times. The gene calls are TRBV5-1 and TRBJ2-3; maybe TRBD2 (5 bases). V was cut by 6 bases and J by 0 bases, with 11 bases left in between. Germline CDR1 reads SGHRS; CDR2 reads YFSETQ. CDR3 size: 14 residues. The CDR3 region has the DNA TGCGCCAGCAAAGAGGAGGCTAGCACAGATACGCAGTATTTT. Amino acids: CASKEEASTDTQYF.

CDR3 region: CASSLPFGTGSSGANVLTF. The DNA of the CDR3 is TGTGCCAGCAGCTTACCCTTCGGGACAGGGAGCTCTGGGGCCAACGTCCTGACTTTC. The chain has TRBV7-9 and TRBJ2-6, with 9 bases that match TRBD1. This CDR3 is 19 amino acids long. The germline gives CDR1 SEHNR, CDR2 FQNEAQ (reference sequence). V gave up 2 bases and J gave up 0 bases; unmatched junction bases: 8.

V and J are TRBV19 and TRBJ1-1; 9 bases agree with TRBD1. Germline trimming cut 3 bases from V and 4 bases from J; bases unmatched to any gene: 9. The CDR3 consists of 16 residues. In germline, CDR1 is LNHDA, CDR2 SQIVND (reference sequence). The CDR3 sequence: CASSIPPGQGLTEAFF. The CDR3 nucleotides are TGTGCCAGTAGTATCCCTCCGGGACAGGGTCTCACTGAAGCTTTCTTT.

This chain connects TRBV5-6 to TRBJ1-2, with 11 bases aligning to TRBD1. Germline CDR1 and CDR2: SGHDT and YYEEEE. Trimming at V came to 4 bases and at J to 4 bases, leaving 3 bases not matched to a gene. The CDR3 is made up of 14 amino acids. The CDR3 reads CASSRGTGGYGYTF. For the CDR3, the DNA is TGTGCCAGCAGCCGGGGGACAGGGGGCTATGGCTACACCTTC.

The chain is built from TRBV12-5 and TRBJ2-5; 10 nucleotides match TRBD2. The J segment lost 4 bases and the V segment lost 3 bases, leaving 8 bases of the junction unmatched. This CDR3 is 16 amino acids long. Per germline, CDR1 LGHNT and CDR2 FRNRAP. The CDR3 DNA sequence: TGTGCTAGTGGTTTCAGGACTAGCGGAGGGGGAGAGACCCAGTACTTC. Protein: CASGFRTSGGGETQYF.

The V and J genes are TRBV5-1 and TRBJ2-5; D possibly corresponds to TRBD2 (6 bases). V gave up 6 bases and J gave up 2 bases, with 20 bases separating them. Germline-derived CDR1 and CDR2 are SGHRS and YFSETQ. The CDR3 contains 16 residues. The CDR3 loop reads CASTLKTQRVQETQYF. The CDR3 region has the DNA TGCGCCAGCACCCTAAAGACCCAGCGGGTTCAAGAGACCCAGTACTTC.

The chain combines TRBV18 with TRBJ2-1; D remains unclear. Trimming pared 1 base from V and 5 bases from J, leaving 3 bases between. Germline V lookup: CDR1 KGHSH, CDR2 LQKENI. CDR3 length: 12 amino acids. The CDR3 nucleotides read TGTGCCAGCTCACCACTAGACAATGAGCAGTTCTTC. Protein product: CASSPLDNEQFF. Drawing the rest from reference TRBV18 and TRBJ2-1, the complete variable domain is NAGVMQNPRHLVRRRGQEARLRCSPMKGHSHVYWYRQLPEEGLKFMVYLQKENIIDESGMPKERFSAEFPKEGPSILRIQQVVRGDSAAYFCASSPLDNEQFFGPGTRLTVL.